The TCR beta chain described here comes from a study of T cells in Graves' hyperthyroidism and ophthalmopathy (dated by TCRdb to the late 2010s). A note on the overall study: Peripheral blood was collected at initial diagnosis, before any treatment. The paper describes TCR Vbeta CDR3 sequencing of 120 to 150 peripheral blood samples, made up of 40 to 45 ophthalmopathy patients, around 78 hyperthyroidism patients and about 17 progressor patients. Once sampling was done, hyperthyroidism patients were given methimazole at a starting dose of 30 mg daily, whereas ophthalmopathy patients were given high-dose intravenous methylprednisolone. To identify TCR V-J signatures that set the groups apart, the researchers used a discovery cohort of more than 95 patients, made up of 43 with Graves' ophthalmopathy and 57 with stable Graves' hyperthyroidism. Whether ophthalmopathy could be predicted prospectively was tested in an independent validation cohort made up of 18 to 20 hyperthyroidism patients plus 17 patients who later progressed to ophthalmopathy. Thyroid tissue and blood T-cell repertoires from several Graves' hyperthyroidism patients were also compared in the study. For training and testing, the roughly 100 patients in the discovery cohort were randomly divided in a 7:3 ratio.

The TCR beta CDR3 regions were amplified from the RNA transcripts. A first-round RT-PCR of the TCR CDR3 used the HTBI primer set with the Qiagen OneStep RT-PCR kit. A second multiplex PCR round built the libraries, followed by size selection and purification. Paired-end sequencing of the libraries was performed with 100 bp reads on an Illumina HiSeq2000. For the original study's pipeline: SOAPnuke was used to process the raw data, removing reads that contained adapters or uncalled bases, had a mean Phred below 15, or lacked an exact match to the constant primer or identifier. COPE v1.2.5 was used to merge the high-quality paired reads, and each unique nucleotide sequence was defined as a clonotype. MiTCR v1.1 was used to align clonotypes to the IMGT TRBV, TRBD and TRBJ reference segments. The analysis included only V-J combinations with a frequency above 0.0001, which together covered more than 98% of the repertoires. A TCS score was defined as the ratio of F50 (clonal expansion) to E x V (chaos), with BLOSUM62-based TCRdist applied between CDR3 peptides within each V-J. Welch's t-statistics and random forest reduced 500 to 550 V-J features to about 13, which were used in a naive Bayes classifier (R e1071). TCRdb reanalyzed the raw reads on its own, using fastp at Q25 for trimming and MiXCR for clone calling, and kept in-frame beta chains. Duplicate CDR3 protein sequences are folded into a single record with the most common DNA and genes. The V and J calls were not made by the authors but by TCRdb's processing. The sample table contains approximately 630,000 distinct CDR3 sequences; only one count was recorded for around 15% of them. Less than 4.5% of the sample comes from the top ten.

This clonotype showed up many times. No cognate antigen has been identified for it. No per-base quality is available; no much larger clone lies one base away. Results the study describes overall, beyond this receptor: A model built on a 13 V-J signature distinguished ophthalmopathy from stable hyperthyroidism, reaching 85% to 90% sensitivity and around 82% specificity in cross-validation and 80%/75% in testing. No statistical method was used to set the sample size in advance, and investigators knew the group allocation. Most expanded thyroid clonotypes (frequency above 0.001) were also found in blood, which suggests that blood repertoires may mirror thyroid immune responses. In validation, the model predicted progression to ophthalmopathy with approximately 71% sensitivity and 72.22% specificity, a median of about six months before onset.

After removal of 0 bases from V and 4 bases from J, the junction retains 1 base not matched to a gene. The CDR3 has 15 amino acids, counting the end cysteine and phenylalanine. The read is trimmed to its CDR3 DNA, 45 bases read in frame from base 1. The germline V gene sets CDR1 to SGHAT and CDR2 to FQNNGV. Stable Graves' hyperthyroidism was defined as no progression to ophthalmopathy during 18 months of follow-up. Hyperthyroidism patients were newly diagnosed, had a disease duration of under 2 months, and were aged 18 to 65 years. The study excluded patients with uncontrolled infections, other autoimmune diseases, pregnancy or lactation. Diagnoses were established on the basis of clinical symptoms, serum thyroxine and TRAb, thyroid ultrasound, and orbital computed tomography. PBMCs were separated from approximately 9.9 ml of fresh peripheral blood using Ficoll-Paque density gradient centrifugation. Trizol reagent was used to extract total RNA, and RNA quality was then checked on an Agilent 2100 Bioanalyzer.

The TCR comes from a woman aged 25 to 39 with Graves' hyperthyroidism. Sequenced input: blood. The V gene is TRBV11-2 and the J gene is TRBJ2-5, and 11 junctional nucleotides match TRBD2. The DNA sequence reads TGTGCCAGCAGCTTAGATAGCGGGAGGGGAGAGACCCAGTACTTC. Its amino acids are CASSLDSGRGETQYF.